This T cell receptor (beta chain) was captured in a study of T cells in Graves' hyperthyroidism and ophthalmopathy. This clonotype was picked up many times. Using RNA transcripts as the source, TCR beta CDR3 regions were amplified. TCR CDR3 underwent first-round RT-PCR with the HTBI primer set. TCRdb independently ran MiXCR on the multiplex PCR reads; one entry per CDR3 protein. The table lists over 700,000 distinct CDR3 sequences, roughly a third of them singletons. Germline CDR1 is SNHLY and CDR2 is FYNNEI. V dropped 4 bases and J dropped 4; count of bases not matched to a gene: 4. There are 14 residues in the CDR3.

Source material: blood. The clonotype was recovered from a middle-aged woman with Graves' hyperthyroidism. The chain employs TRBV2 and TRBJ1-5; 7 bases agree with TRBD1. The CDR3 spells CASSAVTGNQPQHF. Here the CDR3 DNA reads TGTGCCAGCAGTGCGGTGACAGGGAATCAGCCCCAGCATTTT.